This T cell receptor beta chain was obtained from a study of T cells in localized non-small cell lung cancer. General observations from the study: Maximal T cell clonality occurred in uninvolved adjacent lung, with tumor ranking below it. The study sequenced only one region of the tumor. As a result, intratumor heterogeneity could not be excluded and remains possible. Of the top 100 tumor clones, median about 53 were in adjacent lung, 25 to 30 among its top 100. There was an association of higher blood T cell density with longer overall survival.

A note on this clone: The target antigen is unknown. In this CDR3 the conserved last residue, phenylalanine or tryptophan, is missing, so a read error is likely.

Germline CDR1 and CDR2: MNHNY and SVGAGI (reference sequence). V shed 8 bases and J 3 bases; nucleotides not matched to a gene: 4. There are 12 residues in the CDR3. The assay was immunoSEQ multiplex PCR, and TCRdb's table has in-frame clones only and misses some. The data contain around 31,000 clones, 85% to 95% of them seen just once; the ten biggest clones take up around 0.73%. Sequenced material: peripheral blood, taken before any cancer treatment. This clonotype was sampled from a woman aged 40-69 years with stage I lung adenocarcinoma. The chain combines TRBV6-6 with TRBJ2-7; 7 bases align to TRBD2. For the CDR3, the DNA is TGTGCCAGCGATGCGGGAGACTACGAGCAGTACCTC. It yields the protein CASDAGDYEQYL.